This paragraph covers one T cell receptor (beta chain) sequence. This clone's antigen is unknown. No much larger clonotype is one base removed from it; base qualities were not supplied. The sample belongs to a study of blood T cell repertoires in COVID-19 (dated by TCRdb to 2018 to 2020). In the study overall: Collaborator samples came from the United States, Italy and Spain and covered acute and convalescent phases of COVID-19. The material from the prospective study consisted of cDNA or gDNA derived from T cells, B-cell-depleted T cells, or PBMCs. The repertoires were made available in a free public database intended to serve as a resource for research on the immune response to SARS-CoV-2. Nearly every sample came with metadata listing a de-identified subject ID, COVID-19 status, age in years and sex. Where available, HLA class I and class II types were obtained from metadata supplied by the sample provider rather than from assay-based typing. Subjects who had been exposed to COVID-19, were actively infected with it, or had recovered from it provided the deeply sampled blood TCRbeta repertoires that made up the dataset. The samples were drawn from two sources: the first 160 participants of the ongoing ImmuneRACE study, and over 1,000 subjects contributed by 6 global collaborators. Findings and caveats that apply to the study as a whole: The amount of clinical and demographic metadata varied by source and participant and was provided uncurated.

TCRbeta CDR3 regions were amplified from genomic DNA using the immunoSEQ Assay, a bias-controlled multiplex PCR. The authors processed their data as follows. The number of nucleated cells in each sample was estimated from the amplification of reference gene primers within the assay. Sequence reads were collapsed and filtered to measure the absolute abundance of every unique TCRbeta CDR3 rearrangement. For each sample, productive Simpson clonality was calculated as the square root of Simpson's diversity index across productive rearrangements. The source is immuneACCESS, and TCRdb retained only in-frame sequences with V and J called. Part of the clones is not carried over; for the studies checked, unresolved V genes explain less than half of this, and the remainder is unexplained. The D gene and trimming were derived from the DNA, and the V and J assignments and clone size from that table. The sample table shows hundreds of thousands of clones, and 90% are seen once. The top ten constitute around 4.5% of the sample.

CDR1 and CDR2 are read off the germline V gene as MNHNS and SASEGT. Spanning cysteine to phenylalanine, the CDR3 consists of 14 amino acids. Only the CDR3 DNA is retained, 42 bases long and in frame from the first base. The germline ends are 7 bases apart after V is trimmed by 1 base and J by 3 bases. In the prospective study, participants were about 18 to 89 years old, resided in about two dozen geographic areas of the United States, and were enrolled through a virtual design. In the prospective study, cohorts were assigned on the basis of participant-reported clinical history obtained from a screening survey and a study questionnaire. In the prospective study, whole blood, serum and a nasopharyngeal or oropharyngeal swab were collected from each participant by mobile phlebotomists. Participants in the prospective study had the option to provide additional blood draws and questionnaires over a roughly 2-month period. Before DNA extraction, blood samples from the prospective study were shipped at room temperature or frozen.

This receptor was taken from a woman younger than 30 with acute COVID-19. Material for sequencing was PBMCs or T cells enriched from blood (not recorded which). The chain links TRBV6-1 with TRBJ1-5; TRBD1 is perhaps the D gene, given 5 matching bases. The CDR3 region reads CASSEEGINQPQHF. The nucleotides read TGTGCCAGCAGTGAAGAGGGGATCAATCAGCCCCAGCATTTT.